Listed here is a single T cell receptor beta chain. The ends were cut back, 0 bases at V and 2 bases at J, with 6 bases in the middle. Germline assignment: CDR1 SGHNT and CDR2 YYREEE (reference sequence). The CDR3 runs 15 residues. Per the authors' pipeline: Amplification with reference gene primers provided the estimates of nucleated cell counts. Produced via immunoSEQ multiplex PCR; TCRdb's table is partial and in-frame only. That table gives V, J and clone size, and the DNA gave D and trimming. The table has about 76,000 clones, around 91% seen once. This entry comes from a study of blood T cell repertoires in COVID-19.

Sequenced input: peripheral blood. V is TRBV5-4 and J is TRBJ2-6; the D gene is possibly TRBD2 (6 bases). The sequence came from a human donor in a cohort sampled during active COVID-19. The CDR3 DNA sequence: TGTGCCAGCAGCTTGGCGGGGGCTGGGGCCAACGTCCTGACTTTC. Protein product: CASSLAGAGANVLTF.